The next 31 T cell receptor beta chains were all read from a single sample in a study of T cells in Graves' hyperthyroidism and ophthalmopathy. Amplification of TCR beta CDR3 regions was performed using RNA transcripts as template. The HTBI primer set served for first-round RT-PCR of the TCR CDR3. TCRdb analysed the multiplex PCR reads with MiXCR anew, one entry per CDR3 protein. The sample carries 500,000 to 750,000 distinct CDR3 sequences, roughly 50% recorded once. Material for sequencing was peripheral blood or thyroid tissue (not recorded which). Every receptor here comes from a woman younger than 30 with Graves' hyperthyroidism.

Turning to this clonotype: One junction end disagrees with the germline gene, perhaps due to a read error. The gene calls are TRBV24-1 and TRBJ2-1; D uncertain. Germline V gene sequence: CDR1 KGHDR, CDR2 SFDVKD. The CDR3 has 14 residues. The CDR3 here is CASSFPQARNEQFF. DNA of the CDR3: TGTGCCAGCAGTTTCCCCCAAGCGCGGAATGAGCAGTTCTTC.

This clonotype came up a few times. The CDR3 DNA reads as TGCGCCAGCAGCTTGCCGCCCCACACCAACCAAGAGACCCAGTACTTC. It is translated as CASSLPPHTNQETQYF. The rearrangement joins TRBV5-1 to TRBJ2-5; D uncertain. The CDR3 is 16 residues long. Between the trimmed V and J ends, which lost 1 base and 0 bases, there was a span of 13 bases. In germline, CDR1 is SGHRS, CDR2 YFSETQ.

This clonotype was found many times. The gene calls are TRBV29-1 and TRBJ1-1, with D possibly being TRBD1 (5 bases). The CDR3 length is 12 residues. Trimming removed 5 bases from V and 1 base from J, with 8 bases in between. From germline, CDR1 is SQVTM and CDR2 ANQGSEA. CDR3 nucleotides: TGCAGCGTTCTAACAGGGAACACTGAAGCTTTCTTT. Translation gives CSVLTGNTEAFF.

This clonotype was counted only a few times. The chain combines TRBV19 with TRBJ1-4; D remains ambiguous. Germline-derived CDR1 and CDR2 are LNHDA and SQIVND (reference sequence). This CDR3 has 15 amino acids. V was clipped by 3 bases and J by 0 bases, with 8 bases between them. Here the CDR3 DNA reads TGTGCCAGTAGTATTTCTCAGGCAACTAATGAAAAACTGTTTTTT. This sequence encodes CASSISQATNEKLFF.

This clonotype was observed many times. This chain links TRBV5-8 with TRBJ2-5, with 8 bases matching TRBD2. Germline lookup yields CDR1 SGHTS and CDR2 YDEGEE. Trimming removed 5 bases from V and 1 base from J; junction bases left unmatched: 4. CDR3 size: 14 residues. CDR3 sequence reads: CASRSGGGQETQYF. The CDR3 nucleotides are TGTGCCAGCAGGTCGGGAGGGGGCCAAGAGACCCAGTACTTC.

The chain carries TRBV28 and TRBJ1-4; D unclear. V was cut by 8 bases and J by 2 bases, with 9 bases left in between. From germline, CDR1 is MDHEN and CDR2 SYDVKM. CDR3 length: 13 amino acids. The CDR3 DNA reads TGTGCCAGCCTCGGGGTTACTAATGAAAAACTGTTTTTT. Amino acids: CASLGVTNEKLFF.

This clonotype has at least ten counts. The chain recombines TRBV7-2 with TRBJ1-2; possibly TRBD1 for D (5 bases). CDR1 is SGHTA, CDR2 FQGNSA, per germline. The CDR3 has 16 amino acids. Trimming pared 2 bases from V and 4 bases from J, leaving 17 bases between. This CDR3 is CASSLTTGSLLYGYTF. The CDR3 DNA reads TGTGCCAGCAGCTTAACTACAGGCAGTCTCCTCTATGGCTACACCTTC. The full variable domain, in which reference TRBV7-2 and TRBJ1-2 provide the parts outside the CDR3, is GAGVSQSPSNKVTEKGKDVELRCDPISGHTALYWYRQSLGQGLEFLIYFQGNSAPDKSGLPSDRFSAERTGGSVSTLTIQRTQQEDSAVYLCASSLTTGSLLYGYTFGSGTRLTVV.

The rearrangement links TRBV13 to TRBJ2-5, with D tentatively TRBD2 (5 bases). V gave up 5 bases and J gave up 2 bases, with 12 bases separating them. CDR1 and CDR2 (germline): PRHDT, FYEKMQ (reference sequence). The CDR3 runs to 14 residues. The CDR3 nucleotides read TGTGCCAGCAGCGTTGGACCGGGACAAGAGACCCAGTACTTC. This encodes CASSVGPGQETQYF.

The CDR3 bases are TGTGCCAGTAGTATCAAGACTAGCGGGAGCGGGCGCACCGGGGAGCTGTTTTTT. This translates into CASSIKTSGSGRTGELFF. This sequence joins TRBV19 and TRBJ2-2; 12 positions match TRBD2. Germline lookup yields CDR1 LNHDA and CDR2 SQIVND (reference sequence). V dropped 3 bases and J dropped 4; count of bases not matched to a gene: 9. The CDR3 is 18 amino acids.

The chain employs TRBV20-1 and TRBJ1-1; D unclear. Per the germline V gene, CDR1 is DFQATT and CDR2 is SNEGSKA (reference sequence). The ends were cut back, 3 bases at V and 14 bases at J, with 28 bases in the middle. The CDR3 runs 15 residues. The CDR3 DNA is TGCAGTGCTAGGCCTCGGACTAGCGGGATGAATGAGCAGTTCTTT. It codes for CSARPRTSGMNEQFF.

Many counts were recorded for this clonotype. CDR3 sequence (DNA): TGTGCCAGCAGTGAAGCGCTTTCCCCAGGTGTGGATCAGCCCCAGCATTTT. Encoded protein: CASSEALSPGVDQPQHF. The J gene is TRBJ1-5, the V gene TRBV2; D call uncertain. This CDR3 is built from 17 residues. The V and J ends lost 0 bases and 5 bases respectively, with 17 bases between them. Germline CDR1 reads SNHLY; CDR2 reads FYNNEI.

The chain employs TRBV7-7 and TRBJ2-2; a weak D match, TRBD1 (6 bases). Germline V gene sequence: CDR1 SSHAT, CDR2 FNYEAQ (reference sequence). The length of the CDR3 is 11 residues. Trimming took 8 bases from V and 11 from J, leaving 12 bases between them. The CDR3 DNA is TGTGCCAGCGGACAGCTGGGCGAGCTGTTTTTT. Translated: CASGQLGELFF.

This clonotype showed up many times. CDR3 bases: TGCGCCAGCAGCCAAGTGAACAGGGGGCTGAACGAGCAGTACTTC. It translates to CASSQVNRGLNEQYF. The chain is built from TRBV4-1 and TRBJ2-7; 9 positions match TRBD1. Trimming at V came to 1 base and at J to 5 bases, leaving 6 bases not matched to a gene. The CDR3 is 15 amino acids. Per germline, CDR1 MGHRA and CDR2 YSYEKL.

This clonotype came up a few times. A much bigger clone sits one base away, suggesting this may be a read error. The chain carries TRBV6-5 and TRBJ1-1; D uncertain. CDR3 length equals 13 residues. From germline, CDR1 is MNHEY and CDR2 SVGAGI. V lost 2 bases and J lost 6, with 10 bases in between. The CDR3 DNA reads TGTGCCAGCAGTTACGACACTAACGCTGAAGCTTTCTTT. Translated, it gives CASSYDTNAEAFF.

This clonotype has a count of ten or more. The chain has TRBV15 and TRBJ1-1; TRBD1 aligns across 7 bases. The length of the CDR3 is 12 residues. Germline V CDR1 and CDR2: LNHNV, YYDKDF (reference sequence). V gave up 1 base and J gave up 10 bases; unmatched junction bases: 3. The CDR3 loop is CATSRATGAAFF. CDR3 in DNA: TGTGCCACCAGCAGAGCTACAGGGGCAGCTTTCTTT.

With regard to this clonotype: One end of the junction does not line up with germline, which may come from a read error. The V call is TRBV19, the J call TRBJ2-2; the match to TRBD1 covers 7 bases. The CDR3 is made up of 17 amino acids. The germline CDR1 and CDR2 sequences are LNHDA and SQIVND (reference sequence). The CDR3 DNA reads as TGTGCCAGTAGTACCCCACCGGGACAGCAAAACACCGGGGAGCTGCTTTTT. Its protein product is CASSTPPGQQNTGELLF.

The chain couples TRBV5-1 to TRBJ2-3, with 10 bases aligning to TRBD2. CDR1 and CDR2 from the germline V gene are SGHRS and YFSETQ. This CDR3 spans 16 amino acids. V shed 4 bases, J shed 0 bases, and the junction held 5 bases outside the gene matches. CDR3 in DNA: TGCGCCAGCAGCCTATCACTAGCGGGGAGCACAGATACGCAGTATTTT. Amino acids: CASSLSLAGSTDTQYF.

This clonotype came up many times. The chain's CDR3 is CASSPLNRDPEAFF. CDR3 nucleotide sequence: TGTGCCAGCAGCCCACTAAACAGGGACCCTGAAGCTTTCTTT. J is TRBJ1-1 and V is TRBV5-8; D perhaps matches TRBD1 (6 bases). Looked up from germline, CDR1 is SGHTS and CDR2 is YDEGEE. The V end lost 4 bases, the J end lost 6 bases, and 16 bases lay between the germline ends. This CDR3 region has 14 residues.

The V call is TRBV29-1, the J call TRBJ2-5, with TRBD2 identical over 8 bases. CDR3 length equals 15 residues. V gave up 4 bases and J gave up 5 bases; unmatched junction bases: 12. CDR1 SQVTM and CDR2 ANQGSEA come from the germline V gene. The CDR3 nucleotides are TGCAGCGTTGCAGGACCGGGACTAGAGACGGAGACCCAGTACTTC. This codes for CSVAGPGLETETQYF.

The V call is TRBV7-2, the J call TRBJ1-6; D is perhaps TRBD1 (5 bases). This CDR3 has 13 amino acids. CDR1 SGHTA and CDR2 FQGNSA come from the germline V gene. V was shortened by 5 bases and J by 14 bases, with 16 bases between the two germline ends. The CDR3 protein is CASSLSGGRALHF. DNA for the CDR3: TGTGCCAGCAGCCTTAGCGGGGGGAGGGCCCTCCACTTT.

CDR3 sequence (DNA): TGTGCCAGCAGCCCCCTAGCGGGAGTTTCGGATGAGCAGTTCTTC. As protein: CASSPLAGVSDEQFF. This sequence joins TRBV5-5 and TRBJ2-7; 10 bases fit TRBD2. The J call may be in error: the DNA end matches TRBJ2-1 better. This CDR3 comprises 15 residues. In germline, CDR1 is SGHKS, CDR2 YYEKEE (reference sequence).

The V gene is TRBV7-6, the J gene TRBJ2-7; 12 bases map to TRBD1. V gave up 4 bases and J gave up 4 bases; unmatched junction bases: 5. Germline V gene sequence: CDR1 SGHVS, CDR2 FNYEAQ. This CDR3 is built from 15 residues. The CDR3 reads CASSSGTGGVYEQYF. The CDR3 DNA reads as TGTGCCAGCAGCTCTGGGACAGGGGGCGTTTACGAGCAGTACTTC.

The chain couples TRBV11-2 to TRBJ1-3; TRBD1 agrees at 7 bases. V was clipped by 5 bases and J by 2 bases; unmatched bases: 9. Germline V gives CDR1 SGHAT, CDR2 FQNNGV. This CDR3 contains 16 residues. CDR3 sequence: CASSPAGTDPGNTIYF. The CDR3 coding sequence is TGTGCCAGCAGCCCAGCGGGGACAGACCCTGGAAACACCATATATTTT. The variable domain in full, completed from reference TRBV11-2 and TRBJ1-3, reads EAGVAQSPRYKIIEKRQSVAFWCNPISGHATLYWYQQILGQGPKLLIQFQNNGVVDDSQLPKDRFSAERLKGVDSTLKIQPAKLEDSAVYLCASSPAGTDPGNTIYFGEGSWLTVV.

The V and J genes are TRBV6-1 and TRBJ2-7, with a tentative D call TRBD2 (7 bases). This CDR3 is built from 17 residues. CDR1 is MNHNS, CDR2 SASEGT, per germline. V shed 6 bases and J shed 2 bases, with 23 bases lying between them. The CDR3 nucleotides read TGTGCCAGCAGACGAAGGAGGCGGGGGACACCACCCTACGAGCAGTACTTC. The encoded protein is CASRRRRRGTPPYEQYF.

This clonotype was detected only a few times. The chain carries TRBV7-9 and TRBJ1-4; perhaps TRBD1 as D (6 bases). Trimming removed 5 bases from V and 4 bases from J, with 23 bases in between. The CDR3 has 18 amino acids. Germline V gene lookup returns CDR1 SEHNR and CDR2 FQNEAQ (reference sequence). The CDR3 region is CASSRDFALGGGNEKLFF. Here the CDR3 DNA reads TGTGCCAGCAGCCGTGACTTTGCCCTAGGGGGGGGTAATGAAAAACTGTTTTTT.

Note on this clonotype: A much larger clone lies one base from this, so it may be a read error. The V and J genes are TRBV19 and TRBJ2-7; a possible D gene is TRBD2 (5 bases). The CDR3 loop spans 14 amino acids. Germline lookup yields CDR1 LNHDA and CDR2 SQIVND (reference sequence). In nucleotides, the CDR3 is TGTGCCAGTAGTATAGCAGGCGGGTCCTACGGGCAGTACTTC. Protein product: CASSIAGGSYGQYF.

The chain couples TRBV5-4 to TRBJ2-7; 7 nucleotides match TRBD1. This CDR3 spans 14 amino acids. The ends lost 4 bases at V and 6 bases at J; junction bases unmatched: 10. Germline V gene sequence: CDR1 SGHNT, CDR2 YYREEE (reference sequence). CDR3 loop: CASSLRDSPVEQYF. CDR3 coding DNA: TGTGCCAGCAGCCTCCGGGACAGTCCCGTCGAGCAGTACTTC. Using reference TRBV5-4 and TRBJ2-7 for the parts outside the CDR3, the full variable domain is ETGVTQSPTHLIKTRGQQVTLRCSSQSGHNTVSWYQQALGQGPQFIFQYYREEENGRGNFPPRFSGLQFPNYSSELNVNALELDDSALYLCASSLRDSPVEQYFGPGTRLTVT.

This sequence joins TRBV30 and TRBJ1-6; D is perhaps TRBD1 (6 bases). Trimming removed 4 bases from V and 10 bases from J, with 14 bases in between. CDR1 GTSNPN and CDR2 SVGIG come from the germline V gene (reference sequence). This CDR3 is built from 13 residues. In nucleotides, the CDR3 is TGTGCCTGGAACGGACAGCCCTTCTCACCCCTCCACTTT. This gives the protein CAWNGQPFSPLHF.

This clonotype was seen repeatedly, ten times or more. The gene calls are TRBV6-1 and TRBJ1-6; 7 bases map to TRBD1. V shed 2 bases and J 10 bases; nucleotides not matched to a gene: 5. The CDR3 is 14 residues long. Germline V gene data show CDR1 as MNHNS and CDR2 as SASEGT. CDR3 sequence reads: CASSERGGGSPLHF. For the CDR3, the DNA is TGTGCCAGCAGTGAACGAGGGGGCGGATCACCCCTCCACTTT.

V gene TRBV30 combines with J gene TRBJ2-7, with D possibly TRBD2 on 7 matching bases. With 4 bases removed from V and 2 bases from J, the gap between germline ends came to 21 bases. Per the germline V gene, CDR1 is GTSNPN and CDR2 is SVGIG (reference sequence). CDR3 length: 16 residues. In nucleotides, the CDR3 is TGTGCCTGGACCTTGGGGGGGGGCGGTGGGGCCTACGAGCAGTACTTC. Translation: CAWTLGGGGGAYEQYF.

V and J are TRBV20-1 and TRBJ1-6; a possible D gene is TRBD1 (5 bases). This CDR3 is built from 17 residues. CDR1 is DFQATT and CDR2 is SNEGSKA in the germline V gene (reference sequence). V dropped 4 bases and J dropped 7 bases, with 23 bases sitting between them. CDR3 loop: CSAKSGGGLHRNSPLHF. CDR3 in DNA: TGCAGTGCTAAATCGGGGGGGGGACTTCACAGGAATTCACCCCTCCACTTT.